This TCR beta chain comes out of a study of blood T cells in healthy people across ages. Next came a second PCR, run for about 6 to 12 cycles, which used a sample-barcoded 5' primer along with a J-beta primer mix. TCRdb called the 5' RACE reads again in MiXCR, with one record for every CDR3 protein. Here the sample spans 1,500,000 or so distinct CDR3 sequences, roughly 43% being singletons. Trimming stripped 2 bases from V and 3 bases from J, with 15 bases between. CDR1 and CDR2 from the germline V gene are SGHKS and YYEKEE (reference sequence). The CDR3 spans 15 residues. The donors, all healthy, were Caucasians living in Russia, aged about 6 to 90.

The J gene is TRBJ2-7, the V gene TRBV5-5, with D perhaps TRBD2 (5 bases). The clonotype originates from a woman in her late teens or twenties in good health. Input material: blood. The CDR3 protein is CASSFRGVPDYEQYF. DNA of the CDR3: TGTGCCAGCAGCTTTCGGGGAGTACCCGACTACGAGCAGTACTTC.